These T cell receptor beta chains were read from a single sample in a study of a mutant IDH1 vaccine in newly diagnosed glioma. Some clones are missing from TCRdb's copy, which holds only in-frame ones; the method was immunoSEQ multiplex PCR. This sample has tens of thousands of clones, with around three quarters found just once. Their specific antigens are unknown. The specimen comprised PBMCs, sampled from a glioma patient whose treatment included an IDH1 peptide vaccine. The receptor set was obtained from a man in his fifties or sixties with glioma. CDR3s include the opening cysteine and the closing phenylalanine or tryptophan. Each record gives: V gene, J gene, CDR3 protein.

>TRBV2|TRBJ2-2
CASKPGPRGGELFF
>TRBV14|TRBJ2-3
CASSLSLAGALDTQYF
>TRBV25-1|-
CASSLEWEGEQYF